Below are 9 T cell receptor beta chains sequenced from a single sample in a study of cytomegalovirus exposure and HLA in healthy donors. PCR amplification relied on 60 Vbeta primers (plus 13 Jbeta primers). The protocol was immunoSEQ multiplex PCR, while the TCRdb copy is restricted to in-frame clones and leaves out a portion. The data contain 180,000 or so clones, 80% of them singletons. The specimen sequenced was PBMCs. The receptor set was obtained from a woman in her twenties or thirties in good health and CMV-seronegative.

There are a few counts of this clone. This rearrangement joins TRBV18 to TRBJ2-7, with 7 bases that match TRBD1. Trimming at V came to 3 bases and at J to 2 bases, leaving 4 bases not matched to a gene. This CDR3 is built from 14 residues. Germline V gene data show CDR1 as KGHSH and CDR2 as LQKENI. Here the CDR3 DNA reads TGTGCCAGCTCACCGTTGGGACAGACCTACGAGCAGTACTTC. It specifies CASSPLGQTYEQYF.

The chain carries TRBV5-1 and TRBJ1-1; 9 nucleotides match TRBD1. This CDR3 contains 15 residues. Trimming at V came to 4 bases and at J to 5 bases, leaving 9 bases not matched to a gene. Germline lookup yields CDR1 SGHRS and CDR2 YFSETQ. CDR3 sequence (DNA): TGCGCCAGCAGCATTTCGGGACAGGGAGTGACTGAAGCTTTCTTT. It is translated as CASSISGQGVTEAFF. Complete variable domain (other parts from reference TRBV5-1 and TRBJ1-1): KAGVTQTPRYLIKTRGQQVTLSCSPISGHRSVSWYQQTPGQGLQFLFEYFSETQRNKGNFPGRFSGRQFSNSRSEMNVSTLELGDSALYLCASSISGQGVTEAFFGQGTRLTVV.

Comments on this clone: Since the CDR3 does not end with the conserved phenylalanine or tryptophan, this likely comes from a read error. The chain is built from TRBV6-1 and TRBJ1-1, with a weak D call TRBD1 (5 bases). The length of the CDR3 is 11 residues. In germline, CDR1 is MNHNS, CDR2 SASEGT. Trimming removed 3 bases from V and 10 bases from J, with 9 bases in between. As DNA, the CDR3 is TGTGCCAGCAGTGAGGAGGGGTCAGCTTTCGTT. It translates to CASSEEGSAFV.

This clone was picked up one time. The V gene is TRBV9, the J gene TRBJ2-5; 10 positions match TRBD2. Looked up from germline, CDR1 is SGDLS and CDR2 is YYNGEE. J was trimmed by 2 bases and V by 1 base; bases with no gene match: 11. This CDR3 is 18 amino acids long. The chain's CDR3 is CASSVNSGGLAKQETQYF. DNA of the CDR3: TGTGCCAGCAGCGTAAATAGTGGGGGACTAGCGAAACAAGAGACCCAGTACTTC.

The sample holds a few counts of this clone. The rearrangement joins TRBV7-6 to TRBJ1-3; D is ambiguous. Trimming left V 1 base short and J 2 bases short, with 9 bases between. The CDR3 sequence is 15 residues long. Germline V gene sequence: CDR1 SGHVS, CDR2 FNYEAQ. CDR3 in amino acids: CASSLGELTGNTIYF. The CDR3 DNA sequence: TGTGCCAGCAGCTTAGGGGAGCTCACTGGAAACACCATATATTTT.

This clone has just a few counts. V is TRBV4-2 and J is TRBJ1-6, with 8 bases aligning to TRBD1. Germline V gives CDR1 LGHNA, CDR2 YNFKEQ. This CDR3 is built from 15 residues. V was clipped by 3 bases and J by 12 bases; unmatched bases: 10. The CDR3: CASSHAGTGNQPLHF. In DNA, the CDR3 is TGTGCCAGCAGCCACGCCGGGACAGGCAACCAACCCCTCCACTTT.

The chain combines TRBV7-3 with TRBJ2-1, with D perhaps matching TRBD2 (5 bases). The ends were cut back, 5 bases at V and 0 bases at J, with 14 bases in the middle. The CDR3 spans 16 residues. CDR1 is SGHTA, CDR2 FQGTGA, per germline. For the CDR3, the DNA is TGTGCCAGCAGCCCCCGTCTGGGGAGCTCCTACAATGAGCAGTTCTTC. Amino acids: CASSPRLGSSYNEQFF.

The chain uses TRBV30 and TRBJ1-2; unclear D gene. CDR1 and CDR2 (germline): GTSNPN, SVGIG (reference sequence). This CDR3 comprises 14 residues. The ends were cut back, 0 bases at V and 2 bases at J, with 10 bases in the middle. The CDR3 is CAWSVRGGNYGYTF. CDR3 DNA sequence: TGTGCCTGGAGTGTACGAGGAGGAAACTATGGCTACACCTTC.

CDR3 sequence (DNA): TGTGCCAGCAGCGTAGAATCGGGCAGGGGGGTCTACGAGCAGTACTTC. Residues: CASSVESGRGVYEQYF. V gene TRBV9 combines with J gene TRBJ2-7; perhaps TRBD1 as D (7 bases). The germline gives CDR1 SGDLS, CDR2 YYNGEE. Trimming shortened V by 0 bases and J by 3 bases, and 16 bases separated the two germline ends. The CDR3 has 16 residues.